This T cell receptor beta chain was identified during a study of shared clonotypes between healthy human individuals. Regarding the study as a whole: A handful of donors held about 5% of naive CD4 clonotypes in common. Compared with clonotypes that all four donors shared, non-shared clonotypes had lower generation probabilities.

Regarding this clone: As yet, its antigen is unknown.

CDR3 length: 14 amino acids. Germline lookup yields CDR1 LNHNV and CDR2 YYDKDF (reference sequence). V was pared by 3 bases and J by 6 bases, with 12 bases between. CD45RO negativity and positive selection for CCR7 defined naive CD8 cells, a population that excluded terminally differentiated effector memory CD45RA+ cells. Replicate PCRs run on sorted subsets employed 200 to 250 ng DNA, around 31,000 T cell genomes. TCRdb keeps only in-frame clones here, not all; method: immunoSEQ multiplex PCR. The sample includes around 650,000 clones, approximately 96% of them seen just once. Sequencing used naive CD8+ T cells sorted from blood. The source of this sequence is a woman aged 25 to 39 in good health. V is TRBV15 and J is TRBJ1-5; D possibly corresponds to TRBD1 (5 bases). CDR3 residues: CATSRAGSFQPQHF. The CDR3, as DNA: TGTGCCACCAGCAGGGCAGGGTCGTTTCAGCCCCAGCATTTT.